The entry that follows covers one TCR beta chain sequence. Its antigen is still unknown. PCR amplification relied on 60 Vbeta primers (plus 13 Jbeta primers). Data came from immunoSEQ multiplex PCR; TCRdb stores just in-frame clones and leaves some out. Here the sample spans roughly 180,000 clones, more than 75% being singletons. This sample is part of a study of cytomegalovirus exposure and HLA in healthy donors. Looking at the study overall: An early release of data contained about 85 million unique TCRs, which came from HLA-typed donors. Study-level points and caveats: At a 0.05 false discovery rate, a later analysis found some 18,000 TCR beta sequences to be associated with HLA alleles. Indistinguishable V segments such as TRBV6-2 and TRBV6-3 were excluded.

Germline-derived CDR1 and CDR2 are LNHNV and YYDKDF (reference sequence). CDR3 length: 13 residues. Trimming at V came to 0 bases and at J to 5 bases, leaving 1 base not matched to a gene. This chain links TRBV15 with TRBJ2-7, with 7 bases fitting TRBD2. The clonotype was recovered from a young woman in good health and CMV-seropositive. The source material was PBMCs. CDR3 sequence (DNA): TGTGCCACCAGCAGAGATGCGGGGGACGAGCAGTACTTC. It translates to CATSRDAGDEQYF. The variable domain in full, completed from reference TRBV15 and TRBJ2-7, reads DAMVIQNPRYQVTQFGKPVTLSCSQTLNHNVMYWYQQKSSQAPKLLFHYYDKDFNNEADTPDNFQSRRPNTSFCFLDIRSPGLGDTAMYLCATSRDAGDEQYFGPGTRLTVT.